The 9 T cell receptor beta chains below come from one sample, sequenced in a study of PD-1 blockade in classical Hodgkin lymphoma (dated by TCRdb to about 2020). In light of the paper, this sample's time point label describes: cycle 1 day 1 (C1D1), immediately before nivolumab initiation. Every trial patient had relapsed after autologous stem cell transplantation, and cohorts A, B and C differed in prior brentuximab vedotin exposure. Receptor libraries were prepared by the immunoSEQ multiplex PCR assay. This is the immuneACCESS table as TCRdb keeps it, with only in-frame sequences that have V and J called. A part of the clones is gone; compared with another copy, unresolved V genes explain less than half, and the rest is unexplained. Counted in this sample were over 70,000 clones; around nine tenths of them appeared once. The ten largest clones take up less than 25% of the sample. The specimen comprised peripheral blood mononuclear cells (PBMCs), sampled at baseline. These receptors all stem from a human donor with classical Hodgkin lymphoma.

This clone showed up just a few times. Other DNA sequences in this sample translate to the same CDR3. The chain carries TRBV25-1 and TRBJ2-3; D gene uncertain. The V end lost 8 bases, the J end lost 0 bases, and 6 bases lay between the germline ends. This CDR3 spans 12 amino acids. From germline, CDR1 is MGHDK and CDR2 SYGVNS. CDR3 loop: CASSSSTDTQYF. The CDR3 coding sequence is TGTGCCAGCTCCAGTAGCACAGATACGCAGTATTTT.

The V call is TRBV7-9, the J call TRBJ2-7; maybe TRBD2 (6 bases). CDR1 and CDR2 from the germline V gene are SEHNR and FQNEAQ (reference sequence). This CDR3 comprises 15 residues. V was shortened by 4 bases and J by 3 bases, with 16 bases between the two germline ends. CDR3 nucleotides: TGTGCCAGCAGCTCCACCCGGGGGACCTTCTACGAGCAGTACTTC. It codes for CASSSTRGTFYEQYF.

J is TRBJ2-7 and V is TRBV28; 8 nucleotides match TRBD2. CDR3 size: 13 residues. V lost 4 bases to trimming and J lost 5 bases; unmatched junction nucleotides: 4. CDR1 and CDR2 from the germline V gene are MDHEN and SYDVKM. The CDR3 DNA follows: TGTGCCAGCAGTTACCAGCGGGAGAACGAGCAGTACTTC. As protein: CASSYQRENEQYF.

V usage is TRBV11-3 and J usage is TRBJ1-1; 7 bases are a match to TRBD1. This CDR3 is built from 15 residues. With V trimmed by 5 bases and J by 1 base, 7 bases remained unmatched. Germline V gene lookup returns CDR1 SGHNT and CDR2 YENEEA. The CDR3 nucleotides are TGTGCCAGCAGCAACAGGGGAGGTGGGAACACTGAAGCTTTCTTT. Translating it yields CASSNRGGGNTEAFF.

The chain carries TRBV29-1 and TRBJ2-3, with a tentative D call TRBD2 (6 bases). Germline CDR1 is SQVTM and CDR2 is ANQGSEA. CDR3 length: 10 residues. V was trimmed by 7 bases and J by 6 bases, leaving 8 bases between them. The CDR3: CSARGDTQYF. In DNA form, the CDR3 reads TGCAGCGCTCGGGGGGATACGCAGTATTTT.

The V call is TRBV2, the J call TRBJ2-2, with unresolved D. Trimming removed 7 bases at V and 1 base at J, with 10 bases between. The CDR3 consists of 14 residues. Germline V gene sequence: CDR1 SNHLY, CDR2 FYNNEI. The CDR3 DNA sequence: TGTGCCAGCAACTTCCAGGAGAACACCGGGGAGCTGTTTTTT. Protein: CASNFQENTGELFF.

The chain couples TRBV2 to TRBJ2-1; 12 bases fit TRBD2. Germline V gene sequence: CDR1 SNHLY, CDR2 FYNNEI. This CDR3 comprises 16 residues. J lost 0 bases, V lost 6 bases, and 3 bases had no gene match. The CDR3 nucleotides read TGTGCCAGCAGGATGACTAGCGGGAGCTCCTACAATGAGCAGTTCTTC. Translated, it gives CASRMTSGSSYNEQFF.

The genes are TRBV19 and TRBJ1-5, with no clear D. The CDR3 covers 13 residues. Germline CDR1 and CDR2: LNHDA and SQIVND (reference sequence). Trimming removed 3 bases from V and 6 bases from J, with 9 bases in between. The CDR3 here is CASSIAGSQPQHF. The CDR3 coding sequence is TGTGCCAGTAGTATCGCGGGGAGTCAGCCCCAGCATTTT.

CDR3 amino acids: CASSLTSGLLNEKLFF. For the CDR3, the DNA is TGCGCCAGCAGCTTGACATCGGGCCTGTTGAATGAAAAACTGTTTTTT. This sequence joins TRBV5-1 and TRBJ1-4, with D unresolved. CDR3 length: 16 amino acids. Germline CDR1 and CDR2: SGHRS and YFSETQ. V shed 1 base and J shed 5 bases, with 15 bases lying between them.